A single sample is the source of the 23 T cell receptor beta chains below, sequenced in a study of shared clonotypes between healthy human individuals. This table comes from immunoSEQ multiplex PCR, and its TCRdb copy is limited to in-frame clones, with some not included. The table includes about 110,000 clones, about 63% detected once. The sequenced material came from memory CD8+ T cells sorted from blood. Subset denoted: CD45RO+ cells pooled with CCR7-negative TemRA cells. Source of these receptors: a woman aged 25 to 39 in good health.

The V call is TRBV15, the J call TRBJ2-7; a possible D gene is TRBD1 (5 bases). In germline, CDR1 is LNHNV, CDR2 YYDKDF (reference sequence). Trimming removed 3 bases at V and 0 bases at J, with 12 bases between. This CDR3 is 15 amino acids long. As DNA, the CDR3 is TGTGCCACCAGCAGGGATGACAGCAGCTCCTACGAGCAGTACTTC. Translation: CATSRDDSSSYEQYF.

By frequency in the sample, this clone is large. V is TRBV27 and J is TRBJ1-4; D might be TRBD1 (6 bases). The CDR3 contains 14 residues. Germline assignment: CDR1 MNHEY and CDR2 SMNVEV (reference sequence). Trimming shortened V by 6 bases and J by 8 bases, and 16 bases separated the two germline ends. The CDR3 region has the DNA TGTGCCAGCAGCGATGGCGGGGGGCTCGAAAAACTGTTTTTT. Its translation is CASSDGGGLEKLFF. Supplemented by reference TRBV27 and TRBJ1-4, the full variable domain reads EAQVTQNPRYLITVTGKKLTVTCSQNMNHEYMSWYRQDPGLGLRQIYYSMNVEVTDKGDVPEGYKVSRKEKRNFPLILESPSPNQTSLYFCASSDGGGLEKLFFGSGTQLSVL.

This clone was seen only a few times. The J gene is TRBJ2-7, the V gene TRBV15, with TRBD1 matching over 10 bases. V lost 4 bases, J lost 2 bases, and 5 bases stayed unmatched. The CDR3 consists of 15 residues. Germline-derived CDR1 and CDR2 are LNHNV and YYDKDF (reference sequence). In nucleotides, the CDR3 is TGTGCCACCAGCACCCGGGACAGGGGAGCCTACGAGCAGTACTTC. It is translated as CATSTRDRGAYEQYF.

This clone has only one observation. The chain has TRBV6-5 and TRBJ1-2; D ambiguous. In germline, CDR1 is MNHEY, CDR2 SVGAGI. The CDR3 runs to 13 residues. Trimming took 3 bases from V and 6 from J, leaving 11 bases between them. CDR3 in DNA: TGTGCCAGCAGTTATGAAGGTTTGCATGGCTACACCTTC. It specifies CASSYEGLHGYTF.

The chain combines TRBV7-9 with TRBJ1-6; maybe TRBD1 (6 bases). Deletions cut 5 bases from V and 10 bases from J, with 18 bases between. The V gene's germline CDR1 is SEHNR and CDR2 FQNEAQ (reference sequence). This CDR3 has 15 residues. The CDR3 loop reads CASSTTGPGDSPLHF. The CDR3 DNA sequence: TGTGCCAGCAGCACGACAGGTCCGGGGGACTCACCCCTCCACTTT. Full variable domain (remainder filled in from reference TRBV7-9 and TRBJ1-6): DTGVSQNPRHKITKRGQNVTFRCDPISEHNRLYWYRQTLGQGPEFLTYFQNEAQLEKSRLLSDRFSAERPKGSFSTLEIQRTEQGDSAMYLCASSTTGPGDSPLHFGNGTRLTVT.

This clone has more than one count but fewer than ten. The DNA for the CDR3 is TGTGCCAGCAGTGCGGGACAGGGTGACGCTTTCTTT. As protein: CASSAGQGDAFF. V usage is TRBV6-1 and J usage is TRBJ1-1, with 9 positions matching TRBD1. Germline V gene sequence: CDR1 MNHNS, CDR2 SASEGT. This CDR3 has 12 residues. Trimming removed 4 bases from V and 11 bases from J; junction bases left unmatched: 5.

V is TRBV2 and J is TRBJ2-7; 10 bases are a match to TRBD2. Germline assignment: CDR1 SNHLY and CDR2 FYNNEI. V trimming: 5 bases; J trimming: 2 bases; junction bases outside the gene matches: 3. CDR3 size: 14 residues. The chain's CDR3 is CASSTSGRAYEQYF. CDR3 nucleotide sequence: TGTGCCAGCAGTACCAGCGGGAGGGCCTACGAGCAGTACTTC.

This rearrangement joins TRBV28 to TRBJ1-6; 7 bases agree with TRBD1. Germline trimming cut 11 bases from V and 7 bases from J; bases unmatched to any gene: 8. Germline lookup yields CDR1 MDHEN and CDR2 SYDVKM. The CDR3 covers 13 residues. The CDR3 loop is CAASQGVNSPLHF. CDR3 sequence (DNA): TGTGCCGCCAGCCAGGGGGTAAATTCACCCCTCCACTTT.

This chain uses TRBV28 with TRBJ1-2, with TRBD1 as a possible D gene (6 bases). The V end was cut by 5 bases, the J end by 3 bases, with 16 bases between. The CDR3 extends over 15 amino acids. CDR1 is MDHEN and CDR2 is SYDVKM in the germline V gene. CDR3 in DNA: TGTGCCAGCAGTCCACAGGGCTCCGCCTACTATGGCTACACCTTC. Translated: CASSPQGSAYYGYTF.

V gene TRBV28 combines with J gene TRBJ2-7; 8 nucleotides align to TRBD2. The germline gives CDR1 MDHEN, CDR2 SYDVKM. V trimming: 5 bases; J trimming: 3 bases; junction bases outside the gene matches: 9. The CDR3 consists of 15 residues. CDR3 DNA: TGTGCCAGCAGTCCCGGGGGGGGGACAATCTACGAGCAGTACTTC. It encodes CASSPGGGTIYEQYF.

The chain combines TRBV2 with TRBJ2-5, with 8 nucleotides matching TRBD2. Germline V gene lookup returns CDR1 SNHLY and CDR2 FYNNEI. The trim removed 6 bases at V and 1 base at J, leaving 19 bases unmatched. CDR3 length: 19 residues. The CDR3 coding sequence is TGTGCCAGCAGAGCCGTTGGGTTTTCGGGGACTAGGGGCCAAGAGACCCAGTACTTC. This encodes CASRAVGFSGTRGQETQYF.

As concerns this clone: This sample also contains other DNA sequences that code for the same CDR3. V and J are TRBV2 and TRBJ1-6; tentative D call: TRBD1 (5 bases). This CDR3 spans 15 amino acids. V was clipped by 7 bases and J by 0 bases, with 10 bases between them. The germline V gene has CDR1 SNHLY and CDR2 FYNNEI. The CDR3: CASTRESSYNSPLHF. As DNA, the CDR3 is TGTGCCAGCACCAGGGAAAGCTCCTATAATTCACCCCTCCACTTT.

In its sample, this clone was seen many times. The chain is built from TRBV25-1 and TRBJ1-4, with D possibly being TRBD1 (5 bases). CDR1 is MGHDK, CDR2 SYGVNS, per germline. This CDR3 has 15 amino acids. V lost 1 base, J lost 8 bases, and 14 bases lay in between. DNA for the CDR3: TGTGCCAGCAGTGAATCCCAGGGAAGAGTCGAAAAACTGTTTTTT. This gives the protein CASSESQGRVEKLFF.

This chain connects TRBV28 to TRBJ2-7, with D tentatively TRBD1 (6 bases). CDR3 size: 14 residues. Trimming took off 5 bases at V and 2 bases at J, with 13 bases between the two ends. In germline, CDR1 is MDHEN, CDR2 SYDVKM. The CDR3 spells CASSNLQGTYEQYF. CDR3 sequence (DNA): TGTGCCAGCAGTAACTTACAGGGAACCTACGAGCAGTACTTC.

About this clone itself: This could be a read error, since a much larger clone is one nucleotide away. This chain connects TRBV6-4 to TRBJ1-1; D not certain. Deletions cut 2 bases from V and 1 base from J, with 8 bases between. This CDR3 contains 14 residues. Germline loops: CDR1 MRHNA, CDR2 SNTAGT. This chain's CDR3 is CASSDGSENTEAFF. Written as DNA, the CDR3 is TGTGCCAGCAGTGACGGGTCAGAGAACACTGAAGCTTTCTTT.

The rearrangement links TRBV7-2 to TRBJ2-7, with D unresolved. Germline CDR1 SGHTA, CDR2 FQGNSA. This CDR3 contains 14 residues. V was pared by 3 bases and J by 3 bases, with 12 bases between. Here the CDR3 reads CASSLGMISYEQYF. The CDR3 DNA follows: TGTGCCAGCAGCTTGGGTATGATCAGCTACGAGCAGTACTTC.

The rearrangement links TRBV20-1 to TRBJ2-7, with no clear D. This CDR3 region has 11 residues. The germline gives CDR1 DFQATT, CDR2 SNEGSKA (reference sequence). Between the trimmed V and J ends, which lost 6 bases and 3 bases, there was a span of 9 bases. CDR3: CSARNGYEQYF. The CDR3 nucleotides read TGCAGTGCCAGGAACGGCTACGAGCAGTACTTC.

This clone appeared a single time. The V gene is TRBV6-1, the J gene TRBJ2-1; the D gene is possibly TRBD2 (6 bases). The CDR3 is 15 amino acids. The germline CDR1 and CDR2 sequences are MNHNS and SASEGT. V was shortened by 5 bases and J by 4 bases, with 15 bases between the two germline ends. The CDR3 loop is CASSPRGAGYNEQFF. The CDR3 DNA follows: TGTGCCAGCAGTCCAAGGGGTGCGGGATACAATGAGCAGTTCTTC.

The chain has TRBV9 and TRBJ2-1; D possibly corresponds to TRBD2 (5 bases). Trimming shortened V by 0 bases and J by 0 bases, and 7 bases separated the two germline ends. CDR1 and CDR2 (germline): SGDLS, YYNGEE. This CDR3 has 15 residues. The CDR3 is CASSVGTDSYNEQFF. The CDR3, as DNA: TGTGCCAGCAGCGTAGGGACTGACTCCTACAATGAGCAGTTCTTC.

This clone was detected only a few times. This chain uses TRBV2 with TRBJ1-2; a possible D gene is TRBD1 (5 bases). CDR3 length equals 16 residues. V shed 6 bases and J shed 2 bases, with 19 bases lying between them. Germline V gene sequence: CDR1 SNHLY, CDR2 FYNNEI. CDR3 coding DNA: TGTGCCAGCAGGACGAACCAGGGATGGGCCAACTATGGCTACACCTTC. Its protein product is CASRTNQGWANYGYTF.

In this sample, this clone turned up a few times. This chain connects TRBV29-1 to TRBJ2-1; D perhaps matches TRBD2 (6 bases). CDR3 size: 14 residues. Looked up from germline, CDR1 is SQVTM and CDR2 is ANQGSEA. V dropped 5 bases and J dropped 1 base, with 12 bases sitting between them. CDR3 DNA sequence: TGCAGCGTTTTGGGGGGTGGGTCCTACAATGAGCAGTTCTTC. Protein product: CSVLGGGSYNEQFF.

The J gene is TRBJ2-2, the V gene TRBV9; 8 nucleotides agree with TRBD2. Germline V gene data show CDR1 as SGDLS and CDR2 as YYNGEE. The V and J ends lost 6 bases and 5 bases, in that order; junction bases with no gene match: 3. The CDR3 has 13 amino acids. The CDR3 bases are TGTGCCAGCAACAGCGGGGGTACCGGGGAGCTGTTTTTT. Translated: CASNSGGTGELFF.

V gene TRBV5-6 combines with J gene TRBJ2-2, with TRBD1 matching 10 bases. The junction had 2 bases not matched to a gene; V was cut back by 2 bases and J by 4 bases. The CDR3 loop spans 15 amino acids. Germline V gives CDR1 SGHDT, CDR2 YYEEEE. The CDR3 bases are TGTGCCAGCAGCTTCCGGGACAGGGGCACCGGGGAGCTGTTTTTT. As protein: CASSFRDRGTGELFF.